This paragraph reports one T cell receptor (beta chain). Its antigen is currently unknown. This sample is drawn from a study of early T cells in non-severe SARS-CoV-2 infection. Study information: Sequencing of unsorted whole blood was done on bulk RNA, leaving chains unpaired.

Findings and limits, study-wide: Anti-spike CD8 responses were favored in VDJdb matching, and private and CD4 specificities were missed.

Researchers attached unique molecular identifiers to individual cDNA molecules. TCRdb re-called the 5' RACE reads with MiXCR, one entry per CDR3 protein. The table records about 77,000 distinct CDR3 sequences, more than 9% of them present only once. The receptor's source is an adult who was a healthcare worker with PCR-confirmed SARS-CoV-2 infection or an uninfected control (not recorded which). The specimen was whole blood.

The CDR3 bases are TGTGCCAGCAGCTTGTCCCCAGGGAGAAAAAACATTCAGTACTTC. As protein: CASSLSPGRKNIQYF. The chain carries TRBV5-5 and TRBJ2-4; possibly TRBD1 or TRBD2 for D (5 bases each). The CDR3 consists of 15 residues. Looked up from germline, CDR1 is SGHKS and CDR2 is YYEKEE (reference sequence). With 1 base removed from V and 4 bases from J, the gap between germline ends came to 12 bases.